A single sample is the source of the 24 T cell receptor beta chains below, sequenced in a study of early T cells in non-severe SARS-CoV-2 infection. One entry per CDR3 protein, called by TCRdb with MiXCR from the 5' RACE reads. The table has 100,000 to 120,000 distinct CDR3 sequences, 12% seen once. What was sequenced was whole blood. These receptors all stem from an adult who was a healthcare worker with PCR-confirmed SARS-CoV-2 infection or an uninfected control (not recorded which).

This clonotype has more than one count but fewer than ten. The chain is built from TRBV25-1 and TRBJ2-3; the D gene is possibly TRBD2 (6 bases). This CDR3 has 16 amino acids. With 2 bases removed from V and 2 bases from J, the gap between germline ends came to 14 bases. CDR1 is MGHDK, CDR2 SYGVNS, per germline. The CDR3 nucleotides read TGTGCCAGCAGTGAAAGCCGACTAGTGATCACAGATACGCAGTATTTT. This translates into CASSESRLVITDTQYF.

This clonotype was found many times. This chain joins TRBV2 and TRBJ1-2; TRBD1 matches 9 bases. The CDR3 length is 13 residues. With 8 bases clipped from V and 4 bases from J, the junction kept 5 bases outside the gene matches. From germline, CDR1 is SNHLY and CDR2 FYNNEI. CDR3 in amino acids: CASAGTGIYGYTF. The CDR3 bases are TGTGCCAGCGCCGGGACAGGGATCTATGGCTACACCTTC.

This clonotype was seen a few times. The chain carries TRBV6-1 and TRBJ2-2; possible D gene TRBD2, 6 bases. V shed 7 bases and J shed 2 bases, with 11 bases lying between them. The CDR3 extends over 14 amino acids. Germline CDR1 and CDR2: MNHNS and SASEGT. The CDR3, as DNA: TGTGCCAGCATTCGGAGGGCCAACACCGGGGAGCTGTTTTTT. This encodes CASIRRANTGELFF.

This clonotype was seen ten or more times. The chain joins TRBV6-6 to TRBJ2-7; TRBD2 matches at 10 bases. V gave up 6 bases and J gave up 5 bases; unmatched junction bases: 10. The V gene's germline CDR1 is MNHNY and CDR2 SVGAGI (reference sequence). This CDR3 is 15 amino acids long. The chain's CDR3 is CASSPQGTSAHEQYF. The CDR3 bases are TGTGCCAGCAGCCCACAGGGGACTAGCGCCCACGAGCAGTACTTC.

V usage is TRBV12-3 or TRBV12-4 and J usage is TRBJ2-5; 9 bases align to TRBD2. The V segment lost 3 bases and the J segment 5 bases; nucleotides outside the gene matches: 10. CDR3 length: 16 residues. Here the CDR3 reads CASSFLSGGPWETQYF. CDR3 nucleotide sequence: TGTGCCAGCAGTTTTTTGAGCGGGGGGCCCTGGGAGACCCAGTACTTC.

The table lists this clonotype with a few counts. The chain has TRBV28 and TRBJ2-1, with D maybe TRBD2 (5 bases). The V end lost 5 bases, the J end lost 9 bases, and 8 bases lay between the germline ends. Per the germline V gene, CDR1 is MDHEN and CDR2 is SYDVKM. The CDR3 runs 11 residues. In DNA, the CDR3 is TGTGCCAGCAGTGGACTGAGTGAGCAGTTCTTC. Protein: CASSGLSEQFF.

The rearrangement links TRBV12-3 or TRBV12-4 to TRBJ2-7; TRBD2 is a possible D gene (5 bases). Trimming shortened V by 5 bases and J by 5 bases, and 19 bases separated the two germline ends. The CDR3 totals 15 residues. As DNA, the CDR3 is TGTGCCAGCAGTCCCCAGGCCACATCGGGGAACGAGCAGTACTTC. It is translated as CASSPQATSGNEQYF.

This clonotype was found a few times. The rearrangement uses TRBV7-3 and TRBJ2-1; 7 nucleotides line up with TRBD1. The CDR3 is 15 residues long. The ends lost 4 bases at V and 0 bases at J; junction bases unmatched: 3. CDR1 SGHTA and CDR2 FQGTGA come from the germline V gene. The CDR3: CASSSRDSSYNEQFF. The CDR3 DNA is TGTGCCAGCAGCTCACGGGACAGCTCCTACAATGAGCAGTTCTTC.

This sequence joins TRBV2 and TRBJ2-2; 10 bases are shared with TRBD2. Germline lookup yields CDR1 SNHLY and CDR2 FYNNEI. This CDR3 is built from 15 residues. Losses at the gene ends were 10 bases for V and 1 base for J; bases not matched to a gene: 6. CDR3 DNA sequence: TGTGCCACCAACCGACTAGCGGGGAACACCGGGGAGCTGTTTTTT. Translated: CATNRLAGNTGELFF. Full variable domain (outside the CDR3, taken from reference TRBV2 and TRBJ2-2): EPEVTQTPSHQVTQMGQEVILRCVPISNHLYFYWYRQILGQKVEFLVSFYNNEISEKSEIFDDQFSVERPDGSNFTLKIRSTKLEDSAMYFCATNRLAGNTGELFFGEGSRLTVL.

The chain links TRBV18 to TRBJ1-2; the match to TRBD1 covers 9 bases. J was trimmed by 3 bases and V by 2 bases; bases with no gene match: 10. The CDR3 consists of 17 residues. Germline lookup yields CDR1 KGHSH and CDR2 LQKENI. CDR3 in DNA: TGTGCCAGCTCACCAAATCCCGAAAACAGGGGGCACTATGGCTACACCTTC. This encodes CASSPNPENRGHYGYTF.

In its sample, this clonotype was seen many times. V usage is TRBV7-2 and J usage is TRBJ2-5; D is possibly TRBD2 (6 bases). This CDR3 comprises 15 residues. Germline assignment: CDR1 SGHTA and CDR2 FQGNSA. Trimming took off 1 base at V and 1 base at J, with 10 bases between the two ends. CDR3 sequence reads: CASSLGGVGQETQYF. The DNA of the CDR3 is TGTGCCAGCAGCTTAGGCGGGGTGGGCCAAGAGACCCAGTACTTC.

The V and J genes are TRBV11-2 and TRBJ1-1; TRBD1 matches 9 bases. The ends lost 5 bases at V and 5 bases at J; junction bases unmatched: 9. Germline assignment: CDR1 SGHAT and CDR2 FQNNGV. The CDR3 spans 15 residues. The CDR3 reads CASSHRIQGATEAFF. The CDR3 DNA reads as TGTGCCAGCAGCCACAGGATACAGGGGGCGACTGAAGCTTTCTTT.

In this sample, this clonotype turned up a few times. V and J are TRBV27 and TRBJ1-5, with 7 bases aligning to TRBD1. This CDR3 contains 14 residues. The junction had 5 bases not matched to a gene; V was cut back by 6 bases and J by 3 bases. CDR1 and CDR2 from the germline V gene are MNHEY and SMNVEV (reference sequence). As DNA, the CDR3 is TGTGCCAGCAGGCCCACAGGGGTCAATCAGCCCCAGCATTTT. This sequence encodes CASRPTGVNQPQHF.

This clonotype was observed many times. The chain links TRBV12-3 or TRBV12-4 to TRBJ2-2, with 9 bases identical to TRBD2. This CDR3 is built from 18 residues. The V segment lost 3 bases and the J segment 0 bases; nucleotides outside the gene matches: 8. DNA of the CDR3: TGTGCCAGCAGTTTCGCTAGCGGGGTTTTTACGAACACCGGGGAGCTGTTTTTT. Encoded protein: CASSFASGVFTNTGELFF.

The chain carries TRBV6-6 and TRBJ1-6; 9 nucleotides match TRBD1. The V gene's germline CDR1 is MNHNY and CDR2 SVGAGI (reference sequence). The CDR3 runs 17 residues. V gave up 5 bases and J gave up 7 bases; unmatched junction bases: 12. CDR3 loop: CASSLLKPGTGNSPLHF. DNA for the CDR3: TGTGCCAGCAGTCTTCTGAAACCCGGGACAGGGAATTCACCCCTCCACTTT.

The chain combines TRBV4-1 with TRBJ1-2; no clear D gene. This CDR3 has 14 residues. V was cut by 0 bases and J by 4 bases, with 9 bases left in between. CDR1 and CDR2 (germline): MGHRA, YSYEKL. DNA of the CDR3: TGCGCCAGCAGCCAAGATGAAGGGATCTATGGCTACACCTTC. Translating gives CASSQDEGIYGYTF.

This clonotype was observed many times. This chain links TRBV6-6 with TRBJ1-5; possibly TRBD1 for D (6 bases). V lost 7 bases, J lost 6 bases, and 16 bases lay in between. Germline V gives CDR1 MNHNY, CDR2 SVGAGI (reference sequence). The CDR3 consists of 14 residues. The CDR3 nucleotides are TGTGCCAGCACCGACTGGGGGGGCGGTCAGCCCCAGCATTTT. Translation: CASTDWGGGQPQHF.

The sample holds many counts of this clonotype. The CDR3 nucleotides read TGCGCCAGCAGCTTCCAAACCTACAATGAGCAGTTCTTC. Its translation is CASSFQTYNEQFF. This chain links TRBV5-1 with TRBJ2-1; D is unresolved. The CDR3 runs to 13 residues. CDR1 and CDR2 from the germline V gene are SGHRS and YFSETQ. V lost 2 bases, J lost 2 bases, and 5 bases lay in between. Variable domain in full (rest from reference TRBV5-1 and TRBJ2-1): KAGVTQTPRYLIKTRGQQVTLSCSPISGHRSVSWYQQTPGQGLQFLFEYFSETQRNKGNFPGRFSGRQFSNSRSEMNVSTLELGDSALYLCASSFQTYNEQFFGPGTRLTVL.

Here the CDR3 reads CASSGTGANYGYTF. The CDR3 DNA sequence: TGTGCCAGCAGTGGGACAGGAGCTAACTATGGCTACACCTTC. The chain recombines TRBV6-1 with TRBJ1-2, with 7 bases matching TRBD1. The J segment lost 0 bases and the V segment lost 4 bases, leaving 2 bases of the junction unmatched. CDR1 is MNHNS, CDR2 SASEGT, per germline. This CDR3 has 14 residues.

The V call is TRBV6-5, the J call TRBJ2-2; 10 nucleotides match TRBD2. The CDR3 sequence is 15 residues long. The V gene end was trimmed by 6 bases and the J gene end by 4 bases; junction bases not matched to a gene: 5. Germline CDR1 is MNHEY and CDR2 is SVGAGI. The chain's CDR3 is CASSLLAGSTGELFF. As DNA, the CDR3 is TGTGCCAGCAGCCTACTAGCGGGAAGCACCGGGGAGCTGTTTTTT.

The CDR3 reads CASSDASGRAIQYF. Written as DNA, the CDR3 is TGTGCCAGCAGTGATGCTAGCGGGAGGGCCATTCAGTACTTC. The V and J genes are TRBV2 and TRBJ2-4; 12 bases agree with TRBD2. J gave up 9 bases and V 3 bases, and 3 bases lay outside the gene matches. The germline V gene encodes CDR1 SNHLY and CDR2 FYNNEI. The CDR3 totals 14 residues.

Here the CDR3 DNA reads TGTGCCAGCAGCCAAAAAAAGCGGGGCAGCTACAATGAGCAGTTCTTC. Its translation: CASSQKKRGSYNEQFF. V usage is TRBV14 and J usage is TRBJ2-1, with TRBD2 matching 7 bases. This CDR3 spans 16 amino acids. V dropped 2 bases and J dropped 3; count of bases not matched to a gene: 7. CDR1 and CDR2 from the germline V gene are SGHDN and FVKESK.

This sequence joins TRBV7-9 and TRBJ2-3; D uncertain. Germline V gene data show CDR1 as SEHNR and CDR2 as FQNEAQ (reference sequence). Trimming took off 7 bases at V and 7 bases at J, with 27 bases between the two ends. The CDR3 extends over 17 amino acids. The CDR3 region is CASTSTARNQVRYTQYF. The CDR3 DNA reads TGTGCCAGCACCTCGACCGCCAGGAATCAAGTGCGGTATACGCAGTATTTT.

This clonotype showed up many times. The rearrangement links TRBV6-1 to TRBJ2-7, with D possibly matching TRBD2 (6 bases). The V and J ends lost 1 base and 2 bases respectively, with 12 bases between them. Germline assignment: CDR1 MNHNS and CDR2 SASEGT. The CDR3 runs 15 residues. The CDR3 is CASSEGRGNAYEQYF. The CDR3 nucleotides read TGTGCCAGCAGTGAAGGGAGGGGCAACGCCTACGAGCAGTACTTC.